The 32 T cell receptor beta chains below were found in one sample sequenced in a study of technical replicates of blood from a few donors. Assay: immunoSEQ multiplex PCR; the TCRdb copy retains only in-frame clones and omits some. The sample holds about 80,000 clones, around 94% seen once. The specimen sequenced was T cells isolated from PBMCs. The source of these receptors is a human donor in good health.

Here the CDR3 reads CASNDRDGHEQYF. The DNA of the CDR3 is TGTGCCAGCAACGACAGGGACGGCCACGAGCAGTACTTC. V gene TRBV2 combines with J gene TRBJ2-7; 7 bases map to TRBD1. The CDR3 sequence is 13 residues long. Germline V gives CDR1 SNHLY, CDR2 FYNNEI. With 7 bases clipped from V and 5 bases from J, the junction kept 8 bases outside the gene matches.

The V and J genes are TRBV10-2 and TRBJ2-1, with D unclear. The CDR3 loop spans 16 amino acids. V was trimmed by 4 bases and J by 3 bases, leaving 16 bases between them. Looked up from germline, CDR1 is WSHSY and CDR2 is SAAADI. The DNA for the CDR3 is TGCGCCAGCAGTGTACTGGCGGCCCTAGGCTACAATGAGCAGTTCTTC. Translated, it gives CASSVLAALGYNEQFF.

This chain links TRBV7-2 with TRBJ2-1, with D hard to call. Trimming removed 6 bases from V and 4 bases from J, with 10 bases in between. This CDR3 spans 13 amino acids. Germline V CDR1 and CDR2: SGHTA, FQGNSA. DNA of the CDR3: TGTGCCAGCAGGCCATCTAGTTACAATGAGCAGTTCTTC. Protein sequence: CASRPSSYNEQFF.

The chain has TRBV7-9 and TRBJ2-2; 11 nucleotides align to TRBD2. Trimming cost V 6 bases and J 8 bases; bases outside gene matches: 11. CDR1 and CDR2 from the germline V gene are SEHNR and FQNEAQ (reference sequence). The length of the CDR3 is 16 residues. As DNA, the CDR3 is TGTGCCAGCAGATCTCTAGCGGGAGGACTAGCGGGGGAGCTGTTTTTT. Translated, it gives CASRSLAGGLAGELFF.

This clone occurred a few times. The CDR3 here is CAWSLGAAETQYF. The CDR3 DNA sequence: TGTGCCTGGAGCTTGGGGGCAGCAGAGACCCAGTACTTC. This sequence joins TRBV30 and TRBJ2-5; D perhaps matches TRBD1 (6 bases). V was clipped by 3 bases and J by 4 bases, with 12 bases between them. The germline V gene has CDR1 GTSNPN and CDR2 SVGIG (reference sequence). The CDR3 has 13 residues. The complete variable domain, with remaining parts taken from reference TRBV30 and TRBJ2-5, reads SQTIHQWPATLVQPVGSPLSLECTVEGTSNPNLYWYRQAAGRGLQLLFYSVGIGQISSEVPQNLSASRPQDRQFILSSKKLLLSDSGFYLCAWSLGAAETQYFGPGTRLLVL.

The V call is TRBV15, the J call TRBJ2-2; TRBD2 matches at 9 bases. The CDR3 has 18 amino acids. CDR1 LNHNV and CDR2 YYDKDF come from the germline V gene (reference sequence). Unmatched junction bases numbered 13, after V lost 3 bases and J lost 5 bases. This chain's CDR3 is CATSSRLRLAGRTGELFF. The CDR3 DNA follows: TGTGCCACCAGCAGCCGCCTAAGGCTAGCGGGAAGGACCGGGGAGCTGTTTTTT.

V usage is TRBV29-1 and J usage is TRBJ2-3, with a weak D call TRBD2 (6 bases). The CDR3 totals 14 residues. Germline-derived CDR1 and CDR2 are SQVTM and ANQGSEA. Trimming stripped 7 bases from V and 5 bases from J, with 19 bases between. In DNA form, the CDR3 reads TGCAGCGCCGAGGGGCGGGGTTATGGAGATACGCAGTATTTT. Translated, it gives CSAEGRGYGDTQYF.

The chain uses TRBV19 and TRBJ2-3, with TRBD2 matching over 7 bases. CDR1 and CDR2 (germline): LNHDA, SQIVND (reference sequence). The CDR3 extends over 15 amino acids. Trimming took 2 bases from V and 2 from J; bases not matched to a gene: 4. The CDR3 is CASSIPREHTDTQYF. DNA of the CDR3: TGTGCCAGTAGTATACCGCGGGAGCACACAGATACGCAGTATTTT.

The chain couples TRBV25-1 to TRBJ1-1; D unclear. The germline V gene has CDR1 MGHDK and CDR2 SYGVNS. The CDR3 sequence is 13 residues long. With 1 base removed from V and 1 base from J, the gap between germline ends came to 4 bases. The DNA for the CDR3 is TGTGCCAGCAGTGAATGGAGGAACACTGAAGCTTTCTTT. The encoded protein is CASSEWRNTEAFF.

The V and J genes are TRBV5-6 and TRBJ2-5; TRBD1 might be the D (6 bases). Germline V gene data show CDR1 as SGHDT and CDR2 as YYEEEE. The V end lost 9 bases, the J end lost 1 base, and 7 bases lay between the germline ends. The CDR3 extends over 11 amino acids. The CDR3 coding sequence is TGTGCCACAGGGGTCCAAGAGACCCAGTACTTC. Amino acids: CATGVQETQYF.

V gene TRBV7-8 combines with J gene TRBJ2-1, with D perhaps TRBD1 (5 bases). Trimming took off 6 bases at V and 3 bases at J, with 12 bases between the two ends. CDR3 length: 14 amino acids. The germline V gene encodes CDR1 SGHVS and CDR2 FQNEAQ. The CDR3 DNA reads TGTGCCAGCAGTCCCAGGGAAAACTACAATGAGCAGTTCTTC. This encodes CASSPRENYNEQFF.

The chain joins TRBV5-4 to TRBJ2-3; 11 nucleotides align to TRBD1. Trimming cost V 5 bases and J 3 bases; bases outside gene matches: 2. Germline loops: CDR1 SGHNT, CDR2 YYREEE (reference sequence). The CDR3 has 14 residues. As DNA, the CDR3 is TGTGCCAGCAGGGACAGGGGGCTTACAGATACGCAGTATTTT. Encoded protein: CASRDRGLTDTQYF.

This chain links TRBV7-9 with TRBJ1-1, with D unresolved. CDR1 and CDR2 (germline): SEHNR, FQNEAQ (reference sequence). With 1 base removed from V and 3 bases from J, the gap between germline ends came to 15 bases. The CDR3 is 16 residues long. This CDR3 is CASSLGLTPRDTEAFF. In DNA, the CDR3 is TGTGCCAGCAGCTTAGGCCTTACCCCACGGGACACTGAAGCTTTCTTT.

J is TRBJ1-1 and V is TRBV28, with 9 bases lining up with TRBD1. V was clipped by 4 bases and J by 7 bases; unmatched bases: 13. The CDR3 covers 16 residues. Germline values: CDR1 MDHEN, CDR2 SYDVKM. CDR3 sequence: CASSSIAGTGQNEAFF. CDR3 coding DNA: TGTGCCAGCAGTTCCATTGCCGGGACAGGGCAAAATGAAGCTTTCTTT.

This chain connects TRBV7-2 to TRBJ2-7; D is uncertain. The CDR3 runs 13 residues. Germline V CDR1 and CDR2: SGHTA, FQGNSA. The V end lost 2 bases, the J end lost 3 bases, and 8 bases lay between the germline ends. The CDR3 spells CASSLSGYYEQYF. CDR3 nucleotide sequence: TGTGCCAGCAGCTTATCGGGTTACTACGAGCAGTACTTC.

This sequence joins TRBV11-3 and TRBJ2-1; TRBD2 matches 12 bases. The length of the CDR3 is 15 residues. The germline V gene has CDR1 SGHNT and CDR2 YENEEA. J lost 7 bases, V lost 3 bases, and 4 bases had no gene match. The chain's CDR3 is CASSFGLAGSNEQFF. The CDR3 coding sequence is TGTGCCAGCAGCTTCGGACTAGCGGGATCAAATGAGCAGTTCTTC.

This clone was seen a single time. V and J are TRBV27 and TRBJ1-2; tentative D call: TRBD1 (5 bases). The germline V gene has CDR1 MNHEY and CDR2 SMNVEV (reference sequence). There are 12 residues in the CDR3. Trimming pared 5 bases from V and 8 bases from J, leaving 12 bases between. CDR3 DNA sequence: TGTGCCAGCAGTAGCAGGGATCGCGGCTACACCTTC. Its protein product is CASSSRDRGYTF.

This rearrangement joins TRBV11-3 to TRBJ2-5, with a tentative D call TRBD2 (6 bases). The CDR3 covers 14 residues. CDR1 is SGHNT and CDR2 is YENEEA in the germline V gene. Trimming took 3 bases from V and 1 from J, leaving 9 bases between them. CDR3 sequence reads: CASSFGGTQETQYF. The CDR3 DNA sequence: TGTGCCAGCAGCTTCGGCGGGACCCAAGAGACCCAGTACTTC.

The gene calls are TRBV6-5 and TRBJ2-2; 7 bases are a match to TRBD1. V dropped 10 bases and J dropped 5; count of bases not matched to a gene: 7. The CDR3 loop spans 13 amino acids. CDR1 is MNHEY, CDR2 SVGAGI, per germline. CDR3 coding DNA: TGTGCCATCACCGACAGGGTTACCGGGGAGCTGTTTTTT. Translated, it gives CAITDRVTGELFF.

The chain is built from TRBV4-1 and TRBJ1-1; 7 nucleotides agree with TRBD1. The germline gives CDR1 MGHRA, CDR2 YSYEKL. V lost 1 base, J lost 7 bases, and 9 bases stayed unmatched. The length of the CDR3 is 15 residues. The chain's CDR3 is CASSQVYRGRSEAFF. The CDR3 DNA reads as TGCGCCAGCAGCCAAGTCTATAGGGGGCGAAGTGAAGCTTTCTTT.

A single count supports this clone. The V gene is TRBV5-5, the J gene TRBJ1-4; D is undetermined. V dropped 3 bases and J dropped 0 bases, with 9 bases sitting between them. This CDR3 is built from 15 residues. Germline loops: CDR1 SGHKS, CDR2 YYEKEE (reference sequence). The CDR3: CASSSFFATNEKLFF. CDR3 bases: TGTGCCAGCAGCTCGTTCTTTGCAACTAATGAAAAACTGTTTTTT.

This clone was seen a few times. The chain employs TRBV19 and TRBJ1-5; D possibly corresponds to TRBD1 (6 bases). CDR3 length equals 13 residues. CDR1 is LNHDA, CDR2 SQIVND, per germline (reference sequence). V was shortened by 5 bases and J by 7 bases, with 12 bases between the two germline ends. The CDR3 sequence is CASSQRGYQPQHF. CDR3 DNA sequence: TGTGCCAGTAGTCAGAGGGGGTACCAGCCCCAGCATTTT.

The chain employs TRBV28 and TRBJ2-6; D remains unclear. This CDR3 comprises 14 residues. Per the germline V gene, CDR1 is MDHEN and CDR2 is SYDVKM. V lost 6 bases to trimming and J lost 2 bases, with 8 bases between them. The CDR3 loop is CASSPGTGANVLTF. CDR3 sequence (DNA): TGTGCCAGCAGCCCCGGTACTGGGGCCAACGTCCTGACTTTC.

This clone was recorded once. The J gene is TRBJ2-7, the V gene TRBV5-6; D remains unclear. V was trimmed by 0 bases and J by 6 bases, leaving 10 bases between them. Germline V lookup: CDR1 SGHDT, CDR2 YYEEEE. There are 13 residues in the CDR3. In DNA form, the CDR3 reads TGTGCCAGCAGCTTGGCCTCAGCGCGCGAGCAGTACTTC. Translating it yields CASSLASAREQYF.

This chain connects TRBV28 to TRBJ1-2, with D uncertain. This CDR3 region has 12 residues. Germline CDR1 MDHEN, CDR2 SYDVKM. The germline V and J ends were trimmed by 5 bases and 4 bases, with 8 bases remaining between them. The CDR3 loop reads CASSGLGYGYTF. In DNA, the CDR3 is TGTGCCAGCAGTGGACTTGGCTATGGCTACACCTTC.

This chain connects TRBV6-1 to TRBJ1-5; 7 bases match TRBD1. Germline-derived CDR1 and CDR2 are MNHNS and SASEGT. The CDR3 is 15 amino acids. Trimming at V came to 7 bases and at J to 0 bases, leaving 6 bases not matched to a gene. CDR3 DNA sequence: TGTGCCAGCAAGGGACAGCTTTATAGCAATCAGCCCCAGCATTTT. As protein: CASKGQLYSNQPQHF.

The chain has TRBV19 and TRBJ1-2; 11 positions match TRBD1. The CDR3 has 16 residues. V lost 6 bases and J lost 3; bases outside the gene matches: 9. Germline-derived CDR1 and CDR2 are LNHDA and SQIVND (reference sequence). The CDR3 sequence: CASSRRRDRGDYGYTF. As DNA, the CDR3 is TGTGCCAGTAGCCGAAGACGGGACAGGGGGGACTATGGCTACACCTTC.

V gene TRBV4-1 combines with J gene TRBJ2-3; tentatively, D is TRBD2 (5 bases). V was cut by 3 bases and J by 2 bases, with 15 bases left in between. CDR3 size: 16 residues. Germline CDR1 is MGHRA and CDR2 is YSYEKL. The CDR3 region is CASSHERGSTTDTQYF. The CDR3 DNA sequence: TGCGCCAGCAGCCACGAAAGAGGGTCCACCACAGATACGCAGTATTTT.

This chain uses TRBV4-2 with TRBJ2-3; D is ambiguous. The V end lost 2 bases, the J end lost 3 bases, and 9 bases lay between the germline ends. CDR3 size: 14 residues. Looked up from germline, CDR1 is LGHNA and CDR2 is YNFKEQ. The CDR3, as DNA: TGTGCCAGCAGCCAATCCTTGAGAACAGATACGCAGTATTTT. This gives the protein CASSQSLRTDTQYF.

The V call is TRBV7-9, the J call TRBJ2-4; the D is unclear. With 1 base removed from V and 0 bases from J, the gap between germline ends came to 13 bases. The germline gives CDR1 SEHNR, CDR2 FQNEAQ (reference sequence). The CDR3 is 17 residues long. The CDR3 loop reads CASSLDPGQTAKNIQYF. In DNA, the CDR3 is TGTGCCAGCAGCTTAGACCCTGGCCAAACAGCCAAAAACATTCAGTACTTC.

This chain links TRBV6-1 with TRBJ1-2, with 10 bases lining up with TRBD1. The CDR3 has 13 residues. With 6 bases clipped from V and 7 bases from J, the junction kept 5 bases outside the gene matches. The V gene's germline CDR1 is MNHNS and CDR2 SASEGT. The DNA for the CDR3 is TGTGCCAGCAGCCCGACAGGGGGCCTTGGCTACACCTTC. It yields the protein CASSPTGGLGYTF.

The V call is TRBV2, the J call TRBJ2-5; a possible D gene is TRBD2 (5 bases). The V gene lost 6 bases and the J gene lost 4 bases, with 18 bases spanning the gap. Germline V lookup: CDR1 SNHLY, CDR2 FYNNEI. This CDR3 is 15 amino acids long. The CDR3 here is CASSVGGISGETQYF. Written as DNA, the CDR3 is TGTGCCAGCAGCGTAGGAGGTATAAGCGGAGAGACCCAGTACTTC.